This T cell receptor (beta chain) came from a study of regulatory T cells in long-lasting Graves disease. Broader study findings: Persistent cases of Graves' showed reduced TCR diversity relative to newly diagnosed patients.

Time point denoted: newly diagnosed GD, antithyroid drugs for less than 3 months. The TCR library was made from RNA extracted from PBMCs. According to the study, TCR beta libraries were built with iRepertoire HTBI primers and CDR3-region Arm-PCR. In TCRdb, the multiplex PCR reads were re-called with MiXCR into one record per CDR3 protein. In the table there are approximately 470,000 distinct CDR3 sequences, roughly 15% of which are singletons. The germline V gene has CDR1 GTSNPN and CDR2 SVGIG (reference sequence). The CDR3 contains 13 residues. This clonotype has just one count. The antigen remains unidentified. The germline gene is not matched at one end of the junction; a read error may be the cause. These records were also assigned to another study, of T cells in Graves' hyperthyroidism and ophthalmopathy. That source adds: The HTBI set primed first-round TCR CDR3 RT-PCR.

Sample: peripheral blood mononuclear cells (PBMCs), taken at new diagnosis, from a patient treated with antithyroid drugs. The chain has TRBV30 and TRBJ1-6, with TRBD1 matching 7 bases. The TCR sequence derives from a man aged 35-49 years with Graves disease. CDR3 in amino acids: CAWRAGGDSPLRF. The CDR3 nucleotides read TGTGCCTGGAGAGCAGGGGGGGATTCACCCCTCCGCTTT.